The clone carrying this T cell receptor beta chain turned up a few times. TCRdb reprocessed the 5' RACE reads via MiXCR and lists one record per CDR3 protein. The data show some 290,000 distinct CDR3 sequences, around 18% seen once. This specimen belongs to a study of CD8 T cells in ankylosing spondylitis. The source of this sequence is a male donor with ankylosing spondylitis or in good health (not recorded which). What was sequenced was blood, either unsorted or a sorted T cell fraction (not recorded which).

The CDR3 DNA sequence: TGCAGTGCTAGAGTTGACGGACACTCTGGAAACACCATATATTTT. Its translation: CSARVDGHSGNTIYF. The chain joins TRBV20-1 to TRBJ1-3, with D possibly matching TRBD1 (5 bases). The CDR3 covers 15 residues. Germline values: CDR1 DFQATT, CDR2 SNEGSKA (reference sequence). Between the trimmed V and J ends, which lost 1 base and 0 bases, there was a span of 10 bases.